Listed below are T cell receptor beta chains from one sample, sequenced in a study of tumor-infiltrating lymphocytes in primary liver carcinoma. From the multiplex PCR reads, TCRdb called clonotypes with MiXCR, one entry per CDR3 protein. Among fewer than 350,000 distinct CDR3 sequences listed, around three fifths were seen once. The specimen sequenced was peripheral blood. These TCRs come from a man aged 40-50 years with primary liver carcinoma and hepatitis B virus infection. CDR3s include the opening cysteine and the closing phenylalanine or tryptophan. D genes are given only for firm matches. The size of a clone is reported for some rows only, either as once, few or many, or as a class for expanded clones.

D	size	V	J	CDR3	DNA
TRBD2	few	TRBV5-1	TRBJ2-5	CASSSLGTSTGETQYF	TGCGCCAGCAGCTCGCTTGGGACTAGCACGGGAGAGACCCAGTACTTC
NA	few	TRBV5-1	TRBJ2-1	CASTSGQTGTGPNEQFF	TGCGCCAGCACTTCAGGCCAGACCGGGACTGGCCCCAATGAGCAGTTCTTC
TRBD1	NA	TRBV30	TRBJ1-3	CAWSVPGTVRGNTIYF	TGTGCCTGGAGTGTACCCGGGACAGTAAGGGGAAACACCATATATTTT
NA	many	TRBV5-6	TRBJ2-1	CASSQVGNSYNEQFF	TGTGCCAGCTCTCAAGTCGGGAACTCCTACAATGAGCAGTTCTTC
NA	NA	TRBV10-3	TRBJ2-7	CAISDLAAGNSYEQYF	TGTGCCATCAGTGACCTGGCGGCAGGTAACTCCTACGAGCAGTACTTC
NA	NA	TRBV2	TRBJ1-2	CASREGGGYTF	TGTGCCAGCAGGGAGGGAGGTGGCTACACCTTC
TRBD1	NA	TRBV7-9	TRBJ1-4	CASSTRQGSDREKLFF	TGTGCCAGCAGTACGAGACAGGGAAGTGATCGTGAAAAACTGTTTTTT
NA	NA	TRBV14	TRBJ2-1	CASGPGQLNEQFF	TGTGCCAGCGGACCAGGACAGCTCAATGAGCAGTTCTTC
NA	few	TRBV7-9	TRBJ1-2	CASSRGDGYTF	TGTGCCAGCAGTAGAGGGGATGGCTACACCTTC
TRBD2	NA	TRBV5-4	TRBJ2-3	CANSFGLAGGSSTDTQYF	TGTGCCAACAGCTTTGGACTAGCGGGAGGATCTAGCACAGATACGCAGTATTTT
TRBD2	few	TRBV5-4	TRBJ2-1	CASGLSGLAINEQFF	TGTGCCAGCGGCTTATCGGGACTAGCGATAAATGAGCAGTTCTTC
NA	many	TRBV18	TRBJ2-7	CASSADIKSEQYF	TGTGCCAGCTCCGCGGATATAAAATCTGAGCAGTACTTC
TRBD1	many	TRBV6-2/TRBV6-3	TRBJ2-5	CASTNRGVGETQYF	TGTGCCAGCACCAACAGGGGAGTGGGAGAGACCCAGTACTTC
NA	NA	TRBV30	TRBJ2-5	CAWAGTVQETQYF	TGTGCCTGGGCGGGGACAGTACAAGAGACCCAGTACTTC
TRBD1	few	TRBV5-5	TRBJ2-3	CASSFGTVPDTQYF	TGTGCCAGCAGCTTCGGGACAGTTCCAGATACGCAGTATTTT
NA	NA	TRBV4-1	TRBJ1-5	CASSYEGSGNQPRHF	TGCGCCAGCAGCTACGAAGGGAGTGGCAATCAGCCCCGGCATTTT
TRBD1	NA	TRBV6-2/TRBV6-3	TRBJ2-3	CASSYGQGKGTDTQYF	TGTGCCAGCAGTTACGGACAGGGGAAAGGAACAGATACGCAGTATTTT
NA	NA	TRBV11-3	TRBJ2-3	CAISISSGGLGWDTQYF	TGTGCCATCAGCATCTCCTCCGGGGGCCTAGGGTGGGATACGCAGTATTTT
TRBD2	NA	TRBV29-1	TRBJ2-7	CSTIAGGVYEQNF	TGCAGCACCATAGCGGGAGGTGTCTACGAGCAGAACTTC
NA	NA	TRBV7-2	TRBJ2-7	CASSLGGGGYEQYF	TGTGCCAGCAGCTTAGGGGGGGGCGGCTACGAGCAGTACTTC
NA	NA	TRBV6-5	TRBJ2-5	CASTSGTALGTQYF	TGTGCCAGCACATCCGGGACCGCTCTAGGGACCCAGTACTTC
NA	NA	TRBV28	TRBJ2-7	CASSTPYEQYF	TGTGCCAGCAGTACGCCCTACGAGCAGTACTTC
NA	NA	TRBV11-3	TRBJ1-1	CASSSGLNTAAFF	TGTGCCAGCAGCTCAGGTTTGAACACTGCAGCTTTCTTT
NA	NA	TRBV14	TRBJ2-1	CASSQASIGEQFF	TGTGCCAGCAGCCAAGCCAGTATCGGTGAGCAGTTCTTC
NA	many	TRBV12-3/TRBV12-4	TRBJ1-5	CASSLAGTGSAQHF	TGTGCCAGCAGTTTAGCGGGAACCGGGAGCGCCCAGCATTTT
NA	many	TRBV10-3	TRBJ2-1	CAISGSNRPSEQFF	TGTGCCATCAGTGGGTCAAACAGGCCCTCTGAGCAGTTCTTC
NA	NA	TRBV11-2	TRBJ2-6	CASSSPGINVLTF	TGCGCCAGCAGCTCCCCTGGGATCAACGTCCTGACTTTC
TRBD2	few	TRBV5-1	TRBJ2-2	CASSLRTSGSGRELFF	TGCGCCAGCAGCTTAAGGACTAGCGGGAGTGGGCGGGAGCTGTTTTTT
NA	many	TRBV11-2	TRBJ2-7	CASSTGQLYEQYF	TGTGCCAGCTCTACGGGACAACTCTACGAGCAGTACTTC
NA	many	TRBV6-2/TRBV6-3	TRBJ2-2	CASRTLRRGDTGELFF	TGTGCCAGCAGGACTTTACGTAGGGGAGACACCGGGGAGCTGTTTTTT
TRBD2	many	TRBV4-1	TRBJ2-1	CASSPSLAGLYNEQFF	TGCGCCAGCAGCCCGAGCCTAGCGGGATTATACAATGAGCAGTTCTTC
NA	few	TRBV5-1	TRBJ2-3	CASSLEGDSLADTQYF	TGCGCCAGCAGCTTGGAAGGGGACTCCCTGGCAGATACGCAGTATTTT
TRBD1	NA	TRBV11-2	TRBJ2-7	CTSSLGWTQGADEQNF	TGTACCAGCAGCTTAGGCTGGACGCAGGGGGCAGACGAGCAGAACTTC
TRBD1	NA	TRBV11-3	TRBJ1-1	CVSSFSTGTGAFF	TGTGTCAGCAGCTTCTCGACAGGGACTGGAGCTTTCTTT
NA	NA	TRBV15	TRBJ2-2	CATSRDRVGELFF	TGTGCCACCAGCAGAGACAGGGTCGGGGAGCTGTTTTTT